This is a list of T cell receptor beta chains from one sample in a study of OX40 agonist ivuxolimab in advanced cancers. Produced via immunoSEQ multiplex PCR; TCRdb's table is partial and in-frame only. The repertoire includes 50,000 to 65,000 clones, about 88% of them detected once, and 9.5% to 15% sits in the top ten. The specimen comprised CD4+ or CD8+ T cells sorted from blood, sampled in a trial of the OX40 agonist ivuxolimab. The origin of the receptors is an adult with an advanced solid tumor such as melanoma, head and neck, liver or kidney cancer. Both conserved end residues are part of each CDR3. The D gene is left open where the match is weak. Expanded clones are given a class, and other clones once, few, many or no size at all.

.	TRBV7-3	TRBD2	14	TRBJ2-1	CASSLGLAENEQFF	TGTGCCAGCAGCTTAGGACTAGCGGAGAATGAGCAGTTCTTC
.	TRBV28	.	13	TRBJ2-1	CASSSRADNEQFF	TGTGCCAGCAGTTCCCGGGCCGACAATGAGCAGTTCTTC
once	TRBV27	TRBD2	15	TRBJ2-7	CASSLGTGGVYEQYF	TGTGCCAGCAGTTTAGGAACGGGAGGGGTCTACGAGCAGTACTTC
.	TRBV19	.	13	TRBJ2-1	CASSPSWGNEQFF	TGTGCCAGTAGCCCGTCGTGGGGCAATGAGCAGTTCTTC
.	TRBV27	.	15	TRBJ2-7	CASSLSQGVLYEQYF	TGTGCCAGCAGTTTATCACAGGGAGTGTTATACGAGCAGTACTTC
.	TRBV27	.	11	TRBJ2-7	CASSRGDQQYF	TGTGCCAGCAGCAGGGGGGACCAGCAGTACTTC
.	TRBV27	TRBD1	14	TRBJ2-2	CASWGTGEGGELFF	TGTGCCAGCTGGGGGACAGGGGAGGGCGGGGAGCTGTTTTTT
once	TRBV11-2	.	13	TRBJ2-3	CASSWTSTDTQYF	TGTGCCAGCAGCTGGACTAGCACAGATACGCAGTATTTT
.	TRBV30	.	13	TRBJ2-7	CAWSVGGSYEQYF	TGTGCCTGGAGTGTAGGGGGGTCCTACGAGCAGTACTTC
.	TRBV9	.	17	TRBJ2-1	CASTDGEKTSSYNEQFF	TGTGCCAGCACTGATGGAGAGAAGACAAGCTCCTACAATGAGCAGTTCTTC
.	TRBV4-1	TRBD2	15	TRBJ2-7	CASSQGLAEAYEQYF	TGCGCCAGCAGCCAAGGTCTAGCGGAAGCCTACGAGCAGTACTTC
.	TRBV2	.	12	TRBJ2-7	CASSGLQYEQYF	TGTGCCAGCAGTGGGTTACAGTACGAGCAGTACTTC
.	TRBV7-9	TRBD2	15	TRBJ2-1	CASSTTSGSFDEQFF	TGTGCCAGCAGCACTACTAGCGGGAGTTTCGATGAGCAGTTCTTC
.	TRBV21-1	.	17	TRBJ1-2	CASSSGPGPVFDYGYTF	TGTGCCAGCAGCTCCGGGCCGGGTCCTGTCTTCGACTATGGCTACACCTTC
.	TRBV15	.	18	TRBJ1-3	CATSIRNPGPTSGNTIYF	TGTGCCACCAGCATACGGAACCCAGGACCAACCTCTGGAAACACCATATATTTT
.	TRBV10-3	.	13	TRBJ2-7	CAISPDYPYEQYF	TGTGCCATCAGCCCCGACTACCCCTACGAGCAGTACTTC
.	TRBV5-4	.	14	TRBJ1-2	CASSPGPGPLGYTF	TGTGCCAGCAGCCCAGGACCCGGGCCTCTCGGCTACACCTTC
once	TRBV11-2	.	15	TRBJ2-1	CASNQPRMSYNEQFF	TGTGCCAGCAACCAACCCCGGATGTCCTACAATGAGCAGTTCTTC
.	TRBV5-4	.	14	TRBJ2-7	CASSLAFGAYEQYF	TGTGCCAGCAGCTTGGCCTTTGGGGCCTACGAGCAGTACTTC
.	TRBV7-9	.	14	TRBJ2-2	CASSLAPTLGELFF	TGTGCCAGCAGCTTAGCCCCTACACTCGGGGAGCTGTTTTTT
.	TRBV6-6	TRBD1	16	TRBJ2-7	CASTGSRDRVSREQYF	TGTGCCAGCACAGGGAGTAGGGACAGGGTTTCGAGAGAGCAGTACTTC
.	TRBV2	.	15	TRBJ2-7	CASSGTSPYSYEQYF	TGTGCCAGCAGTGGAACTAGTCCCTATTCCTACGAGCAGTACTTC
medium-sized	TRBV29-1	TRBD1	14	TRBJ1-1	CSVVPGQTNTEAFF	TGCAGCGTTGTACCGGGACAGACGAACACTGAAGCTTTCTTT
.	TRBV7-9	TRBD2	15	TRBJ2-1	CASEGLAGEVREQFF	TGTGCCAGTGAGGGGCTAGCGGGAGAAGTACGTGAGCAGTTCTTC
.	TRBV4-1	.	15	TRBJ1-5	CASSQGELLRQPQHF	TGCGCCAGCAGCCAAGGGGAACTTCTGCGGCAGCCCCAGCATTTT
.	TRBV10-3	.	13	TRBJ1-1	CATRDDLNTEAFF	TGTGCCACCCGGGACGACCTAAACACTGAAGCTTTCTTT
.	TRBV25-1	.	18	TRBJ2-7	CASSAEPGVTARSGEQYF	TGTGCCAGCAGTGCAGAACCGGGGGTGACAGCTAGGTCTGGCGAGCAGTACTTC
.	TRBV19	.	13	TRBJ1-1	CASGSDSYTEAFF	TGTGCCAGCGGAAGTGACAGTTACACTGAAGCTTTCTTT
.	TRBV6-1	.	14	TRBJ1-2	CASSDLLTNYGYTF	TGTGCCAGCAGTGACCTCTTGACTAACTATGGCTACACCTTC
.	TRBV11-2	TRBD2	14	TRBJ2-7	CASSTPGLADEQYF	TGTGCCAGCAGCACCCCGGGACTAGCGGACGAGCAGTACTTC
.	TRBV9	.	15	TRBJ2-3	CASSVKGIATDTQYF	TGTGCCAGCAGCGTAAAAGGGATTGCTACAGATACGCAGTATTTT
.	TRBV5-6	TRBD1	15	TRBJ2-5	CASSSAGTVYETQYF	TGTGCCAGCAGCTCGGCCGGGACAGTTTATGAGACCCAGTACTTC
.	TRBV5-6	.	14	TRBJ2-7	CASSPGGAYYEQYF	TGTGCCAGCAGCCCGGGCGGGGCCTACTACGAGCAGTACTTC
.	TRBV5-5	TRBD2	15	TRBJ2-7	CASSLSSGSLNEQYF	TGTGCCAGCAGCTTATCTAGCGGGAGTCTCAACGAGCAGTACTTC
.	TRBV10-3	.	14	TRBJ2-7	CAISERDRGYEQYF	TGTGCCATCAGTGAGAGGGATAGAGGGTACGAGCAGTACTTC
.	TRBV5-6	.	14	TRBJ2-7	CASSLRRARDEQYF	TGTGCCAGCAGCCTCCGGCGGGCCCGGGACGAGCAGTACTTC
.	TRBV6-6	TRBD1	14	TRBJ1-4	CASSYRGHDEKLFF	TGTGCCAGCAGTTACAGGGGGCATGATGAAAAACTGTTTTTT
.	TRBV5-8	.	14	TRBJ2-1	CASSPLRVYNEQFF	TGTGCCAGCAGCCCGTTACGGGTATACAATGAGCAGTTCTTC
.	TRBV6-1	TRBD2	15	TRBJ2-7	CASLPVASGLYEQYF	TGTGCCAGCCTCCCGGTGGCTAGCGGGCTCTACGAGCAGTACTTC
.	TRBV28	TRBD2	15	TRBJ2-5	CASSGLEEGQETQYF	TGTGCCAGCAGTGGACTAGAGGAGGGACAAGAGACCCAGTACTTC
.	TRBV28	.	16	TRBJ1-4	CASNTGQSATNEKLFF	TGTGCCAGTAATACTGGACAGAGTGCAACTAATGAAAAACTGTTTTTT
.	TRBV7-9	.	13	TRBJ1-1	CASSLPGGTEAFF	TGTGCCAGCAGCCTCCCGGGGGGCACTGAAGCTTTCTTT
once	TRBV5-4	TRBD2	14	TRBJ2-5	CASSQLAGQETQYF	TGTGCCAGCAGCCAGCTAGCGGGACAAGAGACCCAGTACTTC
.	TRBV7-2	.	12	TRBJ2-1	CASSLGGDEQFF	TGTGCCAGCAGCTTAGGGGGAGATGAGCAGTTCTTC
.	TRBV30	.	12	TRBJ2-3	CAWTPTGDTQYF	TGTGCCTGGACGCCCACGGGAGATACGCAGTATTTT
.	TRBV30	TRBD1	14	TRBJ1-5	CAWSLGTGNQPQHF	TGTGCCTGGAGTTTGGGGACAGGCAATCAGCCCCAGCATTTT
.	TRBV14	TRBD2	15	TRBJ2-3	CASSLRTREWDTQYF	TGTGCCAGCAGCCTCAGGACTAGAGAGTGGGATACGCAGTATTTT
.	TRBV27	.	15	TRBJ2-7	CASLRSPGAIYEQYF	TGTGCCAGCCTCCGCTCGCCAGGGGCGATCTACGAGCAGTACTTC
.	TRBV28	TRBD1	14	TRBJ1-2	CASSLRGLGYGYTF	TGTGCCAGCAGTTTAAGGGGGCTTGGGTATGGCTACACCTTC
.	TRBV27	.	14	TRBJ2-7	CASSKISVGYEQYF	TGTGCCAGCAGTAAGATCTCGGTTGGCTACGAGCAGTACTTC
.	TRBV19	TRBD2	13	TRBJ2-7	CASSMRGAYEQYF	TGTGCCAGTAGTATGCGGGGGGCCTACGAGCAGTACTTC
.	TRBV6-5	.	14	TRBJ2-7	CASSYEGGGYEQYF	TGTGCCAGCAGTTACGAAGGGGGGGGGTACGAGCAGTACTTC
.	TRBV15	.	16	TRBJ2-5	CATSRDRGAGQETQYF	TGTGCCACCAGCAGAGACAGGGGCGCGGGCCAAGAGACCCAGTACTTC
.	TRBV19	.	15	TRBJ2-4	CASSTGTRAKNIQYF	TGTGCCAGTAGTACAGGGACACGAGCCAAAAACATTCAGTACTTC
once	TRBV21-1	.	18	TRBJ2-5	CASSKGVNSGIQGETQYF	TGTGCCAGCAGCAAAGGGGTGAATAGCGGGATCCAAGGAGAGACCCAGTACTTC
.	TRBV5-4	TRBD2	15	TRBJ2-1	CASSRERGGRDEQFF	TGTGCCAGCAGCAGAGAGCGGGGGGGCCGGGATGAGCAGTTCTTC
.	TRBV5-6	.	14	TRBJ2-1	CASSRRVRPNEQFF	TGTGCCAGCAGCCGCCGGGTAAGGCCCAATGAGCAGTTCTTC